Below, one T cell receptor beta chain is given with its context. Its antigen is undetermined. The CDR3 spans 13 residues. Germline V gene data show CDR1 as SGHTA and CDR2 as FQGTGA. V was shortened by 2 bases and J by 4 bases, with 6 bases between the two germline ends. The sample comes from a study of vaccination and CD4 T cells after COVID-19. Noted time point: late sampling 161 to 241 days after vaccination in a few convalescent patients. The treatment was: approximately 9-day PBMC culture with coronavirus spike peptide pools or control peptides (ViraFEST assay). Cultured CD4+ T-cell DNA underwent Oncomine TCR Beta short-read sequencing. TCRdb fed the PCR reads into MiXCR, producing one record per CDR3 protein. The sample shows more than 15,000 distinct CDR3 sequences, about 45% of them seen only once.

Here the sequenced sample was CD4+ T cells from blood, cultured in vitro, taken about 7 months after SARS-CoV-2 vaccination. The receptor's source is a human donor who had recovered from COVID-19. This sequence joins TRBV7-3 and TRBJ2-1; no definite D call. The CDR3 DNA is TGTGCCAGCAGCTTAGGAGATTACAATGAGCAGTTCTTC. Its translation: CASSLGDYNEQFF. Complete variable domain (other parts from reference TRBV7-3 and TRBJ2-1): GAGVSQTPSNKVTEKGKYVELRCDPISGHTALYWYRQSLGQGPEFLIYFQGTGAADDSGLPNDRFFAVRPEGSVSTLKIQRTERGDSAVYLCASSLGDYNEQFFGPGTRLTVL.